A single sample is the source of the 2 T cell receptor beta chains below, sequenced in a study of patients and donors after allogeneic stem cell transplantation. Using its own MiXCR run on the RT-PCR reads, TCRdb lists one record per CDR3 protein. The sample lists roughly 940,000 distinct CDR3 sequences, roughly 18% occurring once. Input material: blood, either unsorted or a sorted T cell fraction (not recorded which). The source of these receptors is a human donor who was either an allogeneic HSCT recipient or a stem cell or donor lymphocyte infusion donor (not recorded which). It is not recorded whose cells these are; they may come from a transplant donor.

V is TRBV12-3 or TRBV12-4 and J is TRBJ1-2, with 8 bases aligning to TRBD1. The CDR3 is 16 residues long. The V and J ends lost 0 bases and 4 bases, in that order; junction bases with no gene match: 7. CDR3 bases: TGTGCCAGCAGTTTAGCGTCCACAGGGGGGTCCTATGGCTACACCTTC. Translated, it gives CASSLASTGGSYGYTF.

The chain carries TRBV20-1 and TRBJ1-1; 8 bases match TRBD1. The V and J ends lost 3 bases and 3 bases, in that order; junction bases with no gene match: 6. Germline CDR1 reads DFQATT; CDR2 reads SNEGSKA (reference sequence). This CDR3 has 14 residues. The CDR3 is CSASMAGGHTEAFF. CDR3 in DNA: TGCAGTGCTAGTATGGCAGGGGGCCACACTGAAGCTTTCTTT.